Listed below are T cell receptor beta chains from one sample, sequenced in a study of CD8 T cells in Susac syndrome. TCRdb redid the calling of the immunoSEQ multiplex PCR reads with MiXCR, one entry per CDR3 protein. Of around 140,000 distinct CDR3 sequences in the sample, 95% were seen once. The specimen sequenced was CD4+ T cells from PBMCs. The receptors shown here come from a human donor with Susac syndrome. Each CDR3 is given with its conserved first and last residue. The D gene is left open where the match is weak. Not every row has a clone size; where given, it reads once, few, many or a size class.

-,TRBJ1-1,-,TRBV7-2,CASSARSRRGNTEAFF,TGTGCCAGCAGCGCTCGTAGCAGGAGGGGGAACACTGAAGCTTTCTTT
-,TRBJ2-5,-,TRBV13,CASSPRRTGGETQYF,TGTGCCAGCAGCCCTAGACGGACCGGGGGCGAGACCCAGTACTTC
-,TRBJ2-1,-,TRBV5-5,CASSLGLFDYNEQFF,TGTGCCAGCAGCTTGGGTTTGTTTGACTACAATGAGCAGTTCTTC
-,TRBJ1-2,-,TRBV30,CAWSGQLAYGYTF,TGTGCCTGGAGTGGACAGTTGGCCTATGGCTACACCTTC
-,TRBJ2-3,-,TRBV13,CASSPQGADTQYF,TGTGCCAGCAGCCCTCAGGGAGCAGATACGCAGTATTTT
-,TRBJ1-1,-,TRBV29-1,CSVVGLAEAFF,TGCAGCGTTGTTGGGCTCGCTGAAGCTTTCTTT
TRBD2,TRBJ2-3,-,TRBV20-1,CSATTSGSPGGTDTQYF,TGCAGTGCAACGACTAGCGGGAGCCCGGGGGGCACAGATACGCAGTATTTT
-,TRBJ1-1,-,TRBV27,CASSLEGGFGTEAFF,TGTGCCAGCAGTTTGGAGGGGGGTTTTGGCACTGAAGCTTTCTTT
-,TRBJ2-1,-,TRBV12-3/TRBV12-4,CASSTGGLWGEQFF,TGTGCCAGCAGTACCGGGGGACTGTGGGGTGAGCAGTTCTTC
-,TRBJ2-1,-,TRBV18,CASSPGQPYNEQFF,TGTGCCAGCTCACCAGGGCAGCCCTACAATGAGCAGTTCTTC
-,TRBJ2-3,-,TRBV9,CASSVQGLDTQYF,TGTGCCAGCAGCGTACAGGGTTTGGATACGCAGTATTTT
TRBD1,TRBJ1-5,-,TRBV18,CASSDGTGNQPQHF,TGTGCCAGCTCAGATGGGACAGGTAATCAGCCCCAGCATTTT
-,TRBJ2-1,-,TRBV11-1,CASLTSYNEQFF,TGTGCCAGCCTGACTTCGTACAATGAGCAGTTCTTC
-,TRBJ2-5,-,TRBV21-1,CASSKAYEGSKETQYF,TGTGCCAGCAGCAAAGCTTATGAAGGCAGCAAAGAGACCCAGTACTTC
-,TRBJ1-2,-,TRBV15,CATSREEDNYGYTF,TGTGCCACCAGCCGAGAAGAGGATAACTATGGCTACACCTTC
TRBD1,TRBJ2-1,once,TRBV4-1,CASSQADRVSSYNEQFF,TGCGCCAGCAGCCAAGCGGACAGGGTTAGCTCCTACAATGAGCAGTTCTTC
-,TRBJ1-5,-,TRBV19,CASSIVSGGNQPQHF,TGTGCCAGTAGTATAGTTTCAGGGGGCAATCAGCCCCAGCATTTT
-,TRBJ2-3,-,TRBV18,CASSPIPTDTQYF,TGTGCCAGCTCACCTATCCCCACAGATACGCAGTATTTT
-,TRBJ1-6,few,TRBV3-1,CASSSDGRNSPLHF,TGTGCCAGCAGCTCGGACGGACGAAATTCACCCCTCCACTTT
TRBD2,TRBJ2-1,once,TRBV20-1,CSARAGGRGNEQFF,TGCAGTGCTAGAGCGGGCGGGAGGGGAAATGAGCAGTTCTTC
-,TRBJ1-2,few,TRBV5-1,CASRSEGIYGYTF,TGCGCCAGCAGGTCGGAGGGGATTTATGGCTACACCTTC
-,TRBJ2-7,few,TRBV18,CASSPWGDEQYF,TGTGCCAGCTCACCATGGGGGGACGAGCAGTACTTC
-,TRBJ2-1,-,TRBV5-4,CASSSVNGGQFF,TGTGCCAGCAGCTCAGTTAACGGCGGGCAGTTCTTC
TRBD2,TRBJ2-1,few,TRBV12-3/TRBV12-4,CASSLGLAGINEQFF,TGTGCCAGCAGTTTGGGGCTAGCGGGAATCAATGAGCAGTTCTTC
-,TRBJ1-5,few,TRBV29-1,CSVGDSNQPQHF,TGCAGCGTTGGCGATAGCAATCAGCCCCAGCATTTT
TRBD2,TRBJ2-1,-,TRBV7-2,CASSFSQREGTF,TGTGCCAGCAGCTTCTCTCAGCGGGAGGGGACCTTC
-,TRBJ2-5,-,TRBV18,CASSPSSTGPALRGETQYF,TGTGCCAGCTCACCATCGTCGACAGGCCCTGCCCTAAGAGGGGAGACCCAGTACTTC
TRBD1,TRBJ2-1,-,TRBV4-1,CASSQGDRGTYNEQFF,TGCGCCAGCAGCCAAGGCGACAGGGGGACCTACAATGAGCAGTTCTTC
-,TRBJ2-5,-,TRBV3-1,CASSHARDQETQYF,TGTGCCAGCAGCCACGCGCGGGACCAAGAGACCCAGTACTTC
TRBD2,TRBJ2-7,-,TRBV12-3/TRBV12-4,CASNLAGGGEQYF,TGTGCCAGCAATCTAGCGGGAGGGGGCGAGCAGTACTTC
-,TRBJ2-7,-,TRBV7-7,CASSLSEDLGEQYF,TGTGCTAGCAGCCTTTCGGAGGACCTGGGGGAGCAGTACTTC
-,TRBJ2-7,-,TRBV11-3,CASNGTEAEENYEQYF,TGTGCCAGCAACGGAACAGAGGCAGAAGAGAATTACGAGCAGTACTTC
-,TRBJ2-4,-,TRBV19,CASRPSGGAKNIQYF,TGTGCCAGTAGACCGAGCGGAGGGGCCAAAAACATTCAGTACTTC
TRBD2,TRBJ2-1,-,TRBV19,CASSRLAGGPRSSYNEQFF,TGTGCCAGTAGCCGACTAGCGGGAGGCCCAAGGAGCTCCTACAATGAGCAGTTCTTC
-,TRBJ2-2,-,TRBV4-3,CASSQDALSSGELFF,TGCGCCAGCAGCCAAGATGCGCTCTCCAGCGGGGAGCTGTTTTTT
-,TRBJ1-1,-,TRBV29-1,CSVPGTTPGTEAFF,TGCAGCGTTCCTGGGACGACGCCGGGGACTGAAGCTTTCTTT
-,TRBJ2-7,-,TRBV5-1,CASSLRVAYEQYF,TGCGCCAGCAGCCTGAGGGTTGCCTACGAGCAGTACTTC
-,TRBJ1-5,-,TRBV12-3/TRBV12-4,CASSAGQPQHF,TGTGCCAGCAGTGCGGGTCAGCCCCAGCATTTT
TRBD1,TRBJ2-1,-,TRBV9,CASSVRGPDNEQFF,TGTGCCAGCAGCGTCAGGGGGCCCGACAATGAGCAGTTCTTC
-,TRBJ2-5,once,TRBV20-1,CSAGTAGKETQYF,TGCAGTGCTGGGACCGCAGGGAAGGAGACCCAGTACTTC
-,TRBJ1-1,once,TRBV27,CASSLSYRAYTEAFF,TGTGCCAGCAGTTTATCGTACAGGGCCTACACTGAAGCTTTCTTT
-,TRBJ1-5,-,TRBV30,CAWSKDSNQPQHF,TGTGCCTGGAGTAAGGATAGCAATCAGCCCCAGCATTTT
-,TRBJ2-5,-,TRBV28,CASSPIAGTTRGAQYF,TGTGCCAGCAGTCCCATAGCTGGGACCACCAGGGGGGCCCAGTACTTC
-,TRBJ1-1,once,TRBV29-1,CSETGTDTEAFF,TGCAGCGAGACTGGGACGGACACTGAAGCTTTCTTT